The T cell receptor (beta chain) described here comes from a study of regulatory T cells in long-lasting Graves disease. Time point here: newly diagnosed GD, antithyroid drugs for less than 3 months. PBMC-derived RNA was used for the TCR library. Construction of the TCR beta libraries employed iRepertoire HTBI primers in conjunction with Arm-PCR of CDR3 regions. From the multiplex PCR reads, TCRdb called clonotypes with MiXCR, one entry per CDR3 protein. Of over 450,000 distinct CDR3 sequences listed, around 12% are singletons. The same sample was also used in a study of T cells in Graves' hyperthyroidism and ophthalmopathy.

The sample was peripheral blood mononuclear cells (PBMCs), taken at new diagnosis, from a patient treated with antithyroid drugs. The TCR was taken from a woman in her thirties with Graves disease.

The CDR3 protein is CASSSYRGQETQYF. The CDR3 DNA reads TGTGCCAGCAGTTCATATCGGGGCCAAGAGACCCAGTACTTC. The chain couples TRBV27 to TRBJ2-5; D possibly corresponds to TRBD2 (5 bases). The V end lost 4 bases, the J end lost 1 base, and 10 bases lay between the germline ends. Germline values: CDR1 MNHEY, CDR2 SMNVEV (reference sequence). CDR3 size: 14 residues.